These 18 T cell receptor beta chains were sequenced from one sample in a study of immune evolution from preneoplasia to lung adenocarcinoma. Clones were sequenced by immunoSEQ multiplex PCR, and TCRdb holds only the in-frame ones, with some missing. The sample has tens of thousands of clones, about 74% seen once. The sequenced material came from FFPE invasive lung adenocarcinoma tissue. These receptors were collected from a person between 55 and 70 years old with lung adenocarcinoma.

A single count supports this clone. The gene calls are TRBV11-2 and TRBJ1-2, with D hard to call. This CDR3 spans 15 amino acids. Germline values: CDR1 SGHAT, CDR2 FQNNGV. V was trimmed by 5 bases and J by 3 bases, leaving 16 bases between them. As DNA, the CDR3 is TGTGCCAGCAGCCGATCGGACGGACCCTACTATGGCTACACCTTC. Its translation is CASSRSDGPYYGYTF.

The chain employs TRBV18 and TRBJ1-5; no definite D call. CDR3 length equals 14 residues. The ends were cut back, 3 bases at V and 5 bases at J, with 11 bases in the middle. CDR1 is KGHSH, CDR2 LQKENI, per germline. CDR3: CASSPTRRDQPQHF. CDR3 nucleotides: TGTGCCAGCTCACCCACAAGGAGGGATCAGCCCCAGCATTTT.

The chain links TRBV7-9 to TRBJ1-1; D remains ambiguous. CDR1 SEHNR and CDR2 FQNEAQ come from the germline V gene (reference sequence). This CDR3 has 11 amino acids. Deletions cut 5 bases from V and 5 bases from J, with 6 bases between. CDR3 DNA: TGTGCCAGCAGCCCTTGGACTGAAGCTTTCTTT. The encoded protein is CASSPWTEAFF.

The chain links TRBV6-5 to TRBJ2-6, with unresolved D. The V gene's germline CDR1 is MNHEY and CDR2 SVGAGI. The CDR3 is 13 amino acids. The CDR3 spells CASQAPGANVLTF. The CDR3 DNA is TGTGCTAGTCAGGCTCCCGGGGCCAACGTCCTGACTTTC.

This clone was seen a few times. CDR3 sequence: CASSIASTGFSNQPQHF. In DNA, the CDR3 is TGTGCCAGTAGTATAGCCTCGACAGGTTTTAGCAATCAGCCCCAGCATTTT. This chain joins TRBV19 and TRBJ1-5; D is possibly TRBD1 (6 bases). V shed 1 base and J shed 0 bases, with 13 bases lying between them. The germline gives CDR1 LNHDA, CDR2 SQIVND (reference sequence). The CDR3 extends over 17 amino acids. The entire variable domain, with the rest obtained from reference TRBV19 and TRBJ1-5, is as follows: DGGITQSPKYLFRKEGQNVTLSCEQNLNHDAMYWYRQDPGQGLRLIYYSQIVNDFQKGDIAEGYSVSREKKESFPLTVTSAQKNPTAFYLCASSIASTGFSNQPQHFGDGTRLSIL.

The chain recombines TRBV6-6 with TRBJ2-1; tentatively, D is TRBD1 (5 bases). The CDR3 covers 15 residues. The germline V gene has CDR1 MNHNY and CDR2 SVGAGI (reference sequence). V dropped 4 bases and J dropped 1 base, with 11 bases sitting between them. The CDR3 spells CASSSPRTSYNEQFF. Here the CDR3 DNA reads TGTGCCAGCAGTTCCCCCAGGACATCCTACAATGAGCAGTTCTTC.

In its sample, this clone was seen once. V gene TRBV5-1 combines with J gene TRBJ2-7; TRBD1 aligns across 7 bases. V was pared by 0 bases and J by 7 bases, with 7 bases of the junction left unmatched. The CDR3 sequence is 14 residues long. Germline CDR1 reads SGHRS; CDR2 reads YFSETQ. This CDR3 is CASSLAGQSSEQYF. The CDR3 nucleotides are TGCGCCAGCAGCTTGGCGGGACAGTCTAGTGAGCAGTACTTC.

The chain links TRBV25-1 to TRBJ2-7; D is unresolved. This CDR3 spans 11 amino acids. The V end lost 3 bases, the J end lost 7 bases, and 7 bases lay between the germline ends. The germline V gene encodes CDR1 MGHDK and CDR2 SYGVNS. The CDR3 loop reads CASSEVGEQYF. The CDR3 region has the DNA TGTGCCAGCAGTGAGGTGGGGGAGCAGTACTTC.

This clone has ten or more counts. CDR3 coding DNA: TGTGCCAGCTCACGGCAGGACAATCAGCCCCAGCATTTT. This gives the protein CASSRQDNQPQHF. The V call is TRBV18, the J call TRBJ1-5; unclear D gene. Germline CDR1 reads KGHSH; CDR2 reads LQKENI. V was shortened by 4 bases and J by 3 bases, with 7 bases between the two germline ends. The CDR3 covers 13 residues.

This chain uses TRBV19 with TRBJ2-1, with 8 nucleotides matching TRBD1. The CDR3 runs 16 residues. Germline CDR1 and CDR2: LNHDA and SQIVND (reference sequence). V shed 3 bases, J shed 7 bases, and the junction held 11 bases outside the gene matches. The CDR3 protein is CASSISWQGARNEQFF. In nucleotides, the CDR3 is TGTGCCAGTAGTATTTCCTGGCAGGGGGCAAGAAATGAGCAGTTCTTC.

The chain joins TRBV7-9 to TRBJ2-7, with 8 bases identical to TRBD1. This CDR3 spans 15 amino acids. In germline, CDR1 is SEHNR, CDR2 FQNEAQ (reference sequence). After removal of 5 bases from V and 4 bases from J, the junction contained 10 bases not matched to a gene. The CDR3 bases are TGTGCCAGCAGCCAGAACGTGGGACAGGTTTACGAGCAGTACTTC. This sequence encodes CASSQNVGQVYEQYF.

The genes are TRBV27 and TRBJ1-5; 7 bases align to TRBD1. CDR3 length: 14 amino acids. V gave up 4 bases and J gave up 7 bases; unmatched junction bases: 7. In germline, CDR1 is MNHEY, CDR2 SMNVEV (reference sequence). For the CDR3, the DNA is TGTGCCAGCAGTTCCAAAACAGGGGTCCAGCCCCAGCATTTT. Translating gives CASSSKTGVQPQHF.

This chain joins TRBV10-3 and TRBJ1-5; no definite D call. The germline gives CDR1 ENHRY, CDR2 SYGVKD. V was clipped by 3 bases and J by 0 bases, with 0 bases between them. The CDR3 runs 12 residues. CDR3 nucleotide sequence: TGTGCCATCAGTGATAGCAATCAGCCCCAGCATTTT. Amino acids: CAISDSNQPQHF.

J is TRBJ2-7 and V is TRBV11-1, with TRBD1 matching 7 bases. The length of the CDR3 is 15 residues. Germline CDR1 and CDR2: SGHAT and FQDESV (reference sequence). J lost 7 bases, V lost 4 bases, and 13 bases had no gene match. CDR3: CASSWAANLRGEQYF. The CDR3 bases are TGTGCCAGCAGCTGGGCCGCAAACCTCAGGGGGGAGCAGTACTTC.

In nucleotides, the CDR3 is TGCAGCGTTGTGTTGGGGGGAGTCGATACGCAGTATTTT. Protein: CSVVLGGVDTQYF. V is TRBV29-1 and J is TRBJ2-3, with D possibly matching TRBD2 (6 bases). Deletions cut 4 bases from V and 6 bases from J, with 14 bases between. Germline V lookup: CDR1 SQVTM, CDR2 ANQGSEA. The CDR3 totals 13 residues.

The V and J genes are TRBV7-3 and TRBJ2-5; the D is unclear. The CDR3 consists of 17 residues. The germline V gene encodes CDR1 SGHTA and CDR2 FQGTGA. Trimming left V 5 bases short and J 2 bases short, with 21 bases between. For the CDR3, the DNA is TGTGCCAGCAGCAAAGGGTTTCGGGCCACCCGACAAGAGACCCAGTACTTC. This encodes CASSKGFRATRQETQYF. The variable domain in full, with the rest retrieved from reference TRBV7-3 and TRBJ2-5, is GAGVSQTPSNKVTEKGKYVELRCDPISGHTALYWYRQSLGQGPEFLIYFQGTGAADDSGLPNDRFFAVRPEGSVSTLKIQRTERGDSAVYLCASSKGFRATRQETQYFGPGTRLLVL.

CDR3 loop: CAIGRIMNTEAFF. In DNA, the CDR3 is TGTGCGATAGGACGGATAATGAACACTGAAGCTTTCTTT. The rearrangement joins TRBV30 to TRBJ1-1; no clear D. The CDR3 contains 13 residues. Germline assignment: CDR1 GTSNPN and CDR2 SVGIG (reference sequence).

This sequence joins TRBV7-2 and TRBJ2-2; 10 bases match TRBD2. In germline, CDR1 is SGHTA, CDR2 FQGNSA. This CDR3 contains 15 residues. Trimming took 1 base from V and 5 from J; bases not matched to a gene: 1. The CDR3 region is CASSLELAGTGELFF. Here the CDR3 DNA reads TGTGCCAGCAGCTTAGAACTAGCGGGAACCGGGGAGCTGTTTTTT.